Shown below are 8 T cell receptor beta chains from a single sample sequenced in a study of T cell responses to AZD1222 COVID-19 vaccine. Repertoires were generated with immunoSEQ multiplex PCR, while TCRdb's copy carries only in-frame clones and drops some. The sample lists roughly 120,000 clones; roughly 90% were seen once. Sequencing used peripheral blood, obtained on day 0 of AZD1222 vaccination. The receptors stem from an adult in good health.

The rearrangement links TRBV27 to TRBJ1-2, with 10 positions matching TRBD1. CDR1 is MNHEY, CDR2 SMNVEV, per germline (reference sequence). The CDR3 loop spans 17 amino acids. J gave up 8 bases and V 4 bases, and 16 bases lay outside the gene matches. The CDR3 DNA reads TGTGCCAGCAGTTCCTTTGGGGGACAGGGGCCGCGAGGGGGCTACACCTTC. Translation gives CASSSFGGQGPRGGYTF.

V gene TRBV6-6 combines with J gene TRBJ1-2, with D hard to call. Trimming left V 7 bases short and J 2 bases short, with 8 bases between. Per the germline V gene, CDR1 is MNHNY and CDR2 is SVGAGI (reference sequence). The CDR3 spans 12 residues. CDR3 loop: CASTPGNYGYTF. The CDR3 DNA follows: TGTGCCAGCACCCCGGGAAACTATGGCTACACCTTC.

The chain carries TRBV6-5 and TRBJ1-6, with a weak D call TRBD1 (6 bases). This CDR3 contains 13 residues. V gave up 8 bases and J gave up 9 bases, with 14 bases separating them. Per the germline V gene, CDR1 is MNHEY and CDR2 is SVGAGI. As DNA, the CDR3 is TGTGCCAGCTCTGGGGGCGGTGGTTCACCCCTCCACTTT. It specifies CASSGGGGSPLHF.

V gene TRBV13 combines with J gene TRBJ2-5; unclear D gene. The V gene lost 3 bases and the J gene lost 1 base, with 12 bases spanning the gap. CDR3 size: 15 residues. Germline CDR1 reads PRHDT; CDR2 reads FYEKMQ (reference sequence). The CDR3 region has the DNA TGTGCCAGCAGCTTTGGTGGGCACTTCCAAGAGACCCAGTACTTC. It yields the protein CASSFGGHFQETQYF.

The chain couples TRBV2 to TRBJ1-4, with D maybe TRBD1 (5 bases). Trimming pared 4 bases from V and 0 bases from J, leaving 6 bases between. Germline V lookup: CDR1 SNHLY, CDR2 FYNNEI. The CDR3 extends over 14 amino acids. The CDR3 region is CASSVTATNEKLFF. CDR3 DNA: TGTGCCAGCAGTGTGACAGCAACTAATGAAAAACTGTTTTTT.

The sample holds one count of this clone. The genes are TRBV7-2 and TRBJ2-3; 9 bases match TRBD2. CDR1 and CDR2 from the germline V gene are SGHTA and FQGNSA. The CDR3 contains 18 residues. V shed 5 bases and J 0 bases; nucleotides not matched to a gene: 12. Here the CDR3 reads CASSRRGAGGPSTDTQYF. The CDR3 bases are TGTGCCAGCAGCCGCCGAGGAGCGGGGGGCCCTAGCACAGATACGCAGTATTTT.

This chain uses TRBV7-8 with TRBJ1-4, with unresolved D. V was cut by 1 base and J by 4 bases, with 4 bases left in between. Germline V CDR1 and CDR2: SGHVS, FQNEAQ. The CDR3 is 13 amino acids. CDR3 DNA sequence: TGTGCCAGCAGCTTAGTCCTTAATGAAAAACTGTTTTTT. As protein: CASSLVLNEKLFF.

The V gene is TRBV27, the J gene TRBJ2-6, with D possibly matching TRBD1 (6 bases). The CDR3 contains 17 residues. The germline V gene encodes CDR1 MNHEY and CDR2 SMNVEV (reference sequence). Trimming stripped 6 bases from V and 2 bases from J, with 17 bases between. CDR3 DNA: TGTGCCAGCAGCGCCACAGGGTCCCTCGCTGGGGCCAACGTCCTGACTTTC. Protein sequence: CASSATGSLAGANVLTF.